Described below is a single TCR beta chain sequence and its context. The antigen it recognizes is unknown. Nothing much larger sits one base from this clone, and base qualities are not available. Spanning cysteine to phenylalanine, the CDR3 consists of 18 amino acids. The only DNA kept is the CDR3, 54 bases in frame from the first base. Taken from the germline V gene (reference sequence), the CDR1 and CDR2 loops are MNHEY and SMNVEV. Between the V and J ends, shortened by 2 bases and 0 bases respectively, the junction contains 14 bases. This specimen belongs to a study of blood T cell repertoires in COVID-19 (dated by TCRdb to 2018 to 2021). Context from the whole study: Samples covering the acute and convalescent phases of COVID-19 were provided by collaborators in the United States, Italy and Spain. The repertoires were made available in a free public database intended to serve as a resource for research on the immune response to SARS-CoV-2. Where available, HLA class I and class II types were obtained from metadata supplied by the sample provider rather than from assay-based typing. The prospective study material was composed of cDNA or gDNA derived from T cells, B-cell-depleted T cells, or PBMCs. The samples were drawn from the first 160 participants of the ongoing ImmuneRACE study and from 1,254 subjects provided by 6 global collaborators. A de-identified subject ID, COVID-19 status, age in years and sex were almost always included in the sample metadata. The dataset comprised deeply sampled blood TCRbeta repertoires from subjects exposed to, actively infected with, or recovered from COVID-19.

Broad study findings and their caveats: The quantity of clinical and demographic metadata differed by source and by participant and was supplied without curation.

Whole blood was collected in K2EDTA tubes by collaborating institutions according to the institutions' own protocols. For TCRbeta analysis, collaborator samples were shipped as frozen whole blood, as isolated PBMCs, or as DNA extracted from either sample type. The immunoSEQ Assay, a bias-controlled multiplex PCR, was used to amplify TCRbeta CDR3 regions from genomic DNA. Concerning the study's data processing: Nucleated cell counts per sample were estimated from amplification of reference gene primers within the assay. To quantify the absolute abundance of each unique TCRbeta CDR3 rearrangement, sequence reads were collapsed and filtered. For each sample, productive Simpson clonality was calculated as the square root of Simpson's diversity index across productive rearrangements. Imported from immuneACCESS, the table was reduced by TCRdb to in-frame sequences with V and J called. These copies leave out some clones; in studies compared against another copy, an unresolved V gene accounts for under half, and the cause of the remainder is not known. V, J and clone size derive from that table, while D and trimming were established from the DNA sequence. The sample includes tens of thousands of clones, with about nine tenths observed a single time. The top ten clonotypes cover around 16% of the sample.

This clonotype was sampled from a male donor with acute or convalescent COVID-19. The source material was peripheral blood. The chain links TRBV27 with TRBJ1-6, with TRBD1 perhaps the D gene, on 6 matching bases. The CDR3 corresponds to CASSLGGVLSSYNSPLHF. The nucleotides read TGTGCCAGCAGTTTAGGGGGCGTTTTAAGCTCCTATAATTCACCCCTCCACTTT.